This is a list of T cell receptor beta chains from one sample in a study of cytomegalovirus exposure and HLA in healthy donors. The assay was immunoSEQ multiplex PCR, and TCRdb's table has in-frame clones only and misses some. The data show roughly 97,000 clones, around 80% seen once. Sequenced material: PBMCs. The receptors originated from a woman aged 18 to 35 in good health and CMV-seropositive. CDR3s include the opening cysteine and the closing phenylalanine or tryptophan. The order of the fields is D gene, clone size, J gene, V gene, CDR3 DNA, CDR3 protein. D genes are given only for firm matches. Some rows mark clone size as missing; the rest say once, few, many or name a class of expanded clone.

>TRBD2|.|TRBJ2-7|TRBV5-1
TGCGCCAGCAGCCATGGAGGAGCGGGAGACTCCTACGAGCAGTACTTC
CASSHGGAGDSYEQYF
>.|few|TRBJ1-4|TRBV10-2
TGCGCCAGCAGTGAGTCAGGACAGTCATATGAAAAACTGTTTTTT
CASSESGQSYEKLFF
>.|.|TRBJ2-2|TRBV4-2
TGTGCCAGCAGCCAAAGGGTAGCGGCCGCCACCGGGGAGCTGTTTTTT
CASSQRVAAATGELFF
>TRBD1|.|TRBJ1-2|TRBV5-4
TGTGCCAGCAGCTTAGGGGACAGGGGGCTCAGTGGCTACACCTTC
CASSLGDRGLSGYTF
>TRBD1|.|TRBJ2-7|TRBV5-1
TGCGCCAGCAGCGACTCGGGACAGATATACGAGCAGTACTTC
CASSDSGQIYEQYF
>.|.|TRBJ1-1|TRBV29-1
TGCAGCGCTTTGCAGGGCCTGGGATCTTTCTTT
CSALQGLGSFF
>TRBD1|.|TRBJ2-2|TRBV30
TGTGCCTGGAGCCACCGGGACAGGGTAACCGGGGAGCTGTTTTTT
CAWSHRDRVTGELFF
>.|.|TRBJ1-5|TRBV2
TGTGCCAGCAATAGACTGTCAGGGTTAGATCAGCCCCAGCATTTT
CASNRLSGLDQPQHF
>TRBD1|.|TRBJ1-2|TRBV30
TGTGCCTCCACAGGGGTGGGTAACTATGGCTACACCTTC
CASTGVGNYGYTF
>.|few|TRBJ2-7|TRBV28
TGTGCCAGCAGTTTAGCGGGGACCTACGAGCAGTACTTC
CASSLAGTYEQYF
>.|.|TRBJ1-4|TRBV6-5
TGTGCCAGCAGTTTCGCAGGGACTTCTAATGAAAAACTGTTTTTT
CASSFAGTSNEKLFF
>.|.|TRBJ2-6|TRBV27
TGTGCCAGCAGTTTTACCGCGTCGGGGGCCAACGTCCTGACTTTC
CASSFTASGANVLTF
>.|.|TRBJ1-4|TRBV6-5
TGTGCCAGCAGTTACGTCGGAGATGAAAAACTGTTTTTT
CASSYVGDEKLFF
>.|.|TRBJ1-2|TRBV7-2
TGTGCCAGCAGCTTAGAACAGGACTATGGCTACACCTTC
CASSLEQDYGYTF